Sequencing of this TCR beta chain was carried out in a study of glioma-infiltrating T cells. Points on this clonotype: Its antigen remains unidentified.

TCR alpha and beta CDR3 regions were amplified from RNA using iRepertoire nested multiplex PCR. For one-step reverse transcription and amplification, about 90-400 ng of tissue mRNA or PBMC total RNA was used. One entry per CDR3 protein, called by TCRdb with MiXCR from the multiplex PCR reads. The data hold 100,000 to 150,000 distinct CDR3 sequences, with around 25% observed a single time. Points from the study as a whole: Above-expected tissue-blood divergence occurred in all gliomas, most in low-grade ones. Very few CDR3 sequences were shared between tissue and blood.

Germline V lookup: CDR1 SGHDN, CDR2 FVKESK. The CDR3 covers 14 residues. V gave up 4 bases and J gave up 6 bases, with 12 bases separating them. This chain links TRBV14 with TRBJ2-2; possible D gene TRBD1, 6 bases. Sequences were obtained from glioma tissue, nonneoplastic brain tissue, or PBMCs (not recorded which). The TCR comes from a human donor with low-grade glioma or glioblastoma, undergoing nonglioma brain surgery, or in good health (not recorded which). The CDR3 region is CASSLITGPGELFF. CDR3 in DNA: TGTGCCAGCAGCCTAATCACAGGGCCCGGGGAGCTGTTTTTT.